Listed below are T cell receptor beta chains from one sample, sequenced in a study of vaccination and CD4 T cells after COVID-19. TCRdb reprocessed the PCR reads with MiXCR, giving one entry per CDR3 protein. This table has nearly 15,000 distinct CDR3 sequences, around 48% appearing once. Their antigen targets remain unknown. The sample consisted of CD4+ T cells from blood, cultured in vitro. The receptors shown here come from a human donor who had recovered from COVID-19. Each CDR3 is given with its conserved first and last residue. The D gene is left open where the match is weak. A clone size is listed for some rows: how often the clone was seen (once, few, many), or a class if it is expanded.

D gene,clone size,V gene,J gene,CDR3 DNA,CDR3 protein
.,.,TRBV12-3/TRBV12-4,TRBJ2-2,TGTGCCAGCAGTTTTGGGGGGCGGGACACCGGGGAGCTGTTTTTT,CASSFGGRDTGELFF
.,.,TRBV6-5,TRBJ1-2,TGTGCCAGCAGTTACTCAAACGGGTATGGCTACACCTTC,CASSYSNGYGYTF
TRBD2,.,TRBV15,TRBJ2-6,TGTGCCACCAGCCCCGGGGGGAACGGGGCCAACGTCCTGACTTTC,CATSPGGNGANVLTF
TRBD2,.,TRBV28,TRBJ2-7,TGTGCCAGCAGTTTATCTGGGTGGGCTAGCGGGAACTACGAGCAGTACTTC,CASSLSGWASGNYEQYF
.,few,TRBV10-3,TRBJ1-2,TGTGCCATTAGACAGGCCCATGGCTACACCTTC,CAIRQAHGYTF
.,few,TRBV6-1,TRBJ1-5,TGTGCCAGCAGTGCGGAAAATCAGCCCCAGCATTTT,CASSAENQPQHF
.,.,TRBV7-9,TRBJ2-1,TGTGCCAGCAGCTTGGACAGCTCCTACAATGAGCAGTTCTTC,CASSLDSSYNEQFF
TRBD1,.,TRBV7-7,TRBJ2-5,TGTGCCAGCAGCCCCGGGGACAGGAAGACCCAGTACTTC,CASSPGDRKTQYF
.,few,TRBV28,TRBJ1-5,TGTGCCAGCAGTTCGCGAAGGACAGTTCATAGCAATCAGCCCCAGCATTTT,CASSSRRTVHSNQPQHF
.,.,TRBV29-1,TRBJ2-2,TGCAGCGTTCGGGCAGGCTCGGTCGGGGAGCTGTTTTTT,CSVRAGSVGELFF
.,.,TRBV4-3,TRBJ1-1,TGCGCCAGCAGCCAAGTAGCCAGTGACACTGAAGCTTTCTTT,CASSQVASDTEAFF
TRBD2,.,TRBV11-2,TRBJ2-7,TGTGCCAGCAGCTCACCACGGGGGGGGTCCTCCTACGAGCAGTACTTC,CASSSPRGGSSYEQYF
.,few,TRBV24-1,TRBJ1-5,TGTGCCACCAGTGGGGGCAATCAGCCCCAGCATTTT,CATSGGNQPQHF
TRBD2,.,TRBV4-2,TRBJ2-3,TGTGCCAGCAGCCAAGTTCTGCGGGCTAGCGGGAGGGGTAGCACAGATACGCAGTATTTT,CASSQVLRASGRGSTDTQYF
TRBD1,few,TRBV6-1,TRBJ2-3,TGTGCCAGCAGTGAGACAGGGCGCACAGATACGCAGTATTTT,CASSETGRTDTQYF
.,.,TRBV7-9,TRBJ2-5,TGTGCCAGCAGCTCGGGGGTTGGAACGCACCAAGAGACCCAGTACTTC,CASSSGVGTHQETQYF
.,few,TRBV10-3,TRBJ2-7,TGTGCCACCCGCCAGGGCGGCGAGCAGTACTTC,CATRQGGEQYF
TRBD1,.,TRBV24-1,TRBJ2-3,TGTGCCACCAGCCAACGGACAGGGTGGACAGATACGCAGTATTTT,CATSQRTGWTDTQYF
TRBD1,.,TRBV6-2/TRBV6-3,TRBJ2-2,TGTGCCAGCAGTTATAAGCTGACAGGGAGCACCGGGGAGCTGTTTTTT,CASSYKLTGSTGELFF
.,.,TRBV27,TRBJ2-7,TGTGCCAGCCGCCCGAGGATCGCTGGCTACGAGCAGTACTTC,CASRPRIAGYEQYF
TRBD1,large,TRBV6-5,TRBJ2-7,TGTGCCAGCAGTTTCCGAATAAAGCTACAGGGGGGACCCGCCTACGAGCAGTACTTC,CASSFRIKLQGGPAYEQYF
TRBD1,once,TRBV27,TRBJ2-1,TGTGCCAGCAGTTTATATAGGGACAGGGGACACAATGAGCAGTTCTTC,CASSLYRDRGHNEQFF
.,.,TRBV7-9,TRBJ1-2,TGTGCCAGCAGCTTAGGTGCGGAGAACTATGGCTACACCTTC,CASSLGAENYGYTF
.,once,TRBV6-1,TRBJ2-1,TGTGCCAGCAATCGGGGCGGGGGCTTACAGTTCTTC,CASNRGGGLQFF
.,.,TRBV11-2,TRBJ2-2,TGTGCCAGCAGCTTACCCCCGGTTCCGAACACCGGGGAGCTGTTTTTT,CASSLPPVPNTGELFF